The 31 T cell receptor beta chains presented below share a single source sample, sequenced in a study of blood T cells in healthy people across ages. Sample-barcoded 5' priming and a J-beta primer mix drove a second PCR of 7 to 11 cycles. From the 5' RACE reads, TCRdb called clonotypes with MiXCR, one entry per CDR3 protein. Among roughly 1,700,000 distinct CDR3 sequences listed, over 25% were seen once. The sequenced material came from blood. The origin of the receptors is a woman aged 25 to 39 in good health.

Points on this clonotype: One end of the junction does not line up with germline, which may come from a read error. This chain's CDR3 is CVSSFRGRGTDTQYF. DNA of the CDR3: TGTGTCAGCAGTTTTAGGGGGCGAGGCACAGATACGCAGTATTTT. The genes are TRBV12-3 or TRBV12-4 and TRBJ2-3, with TRBD1 matching over 7 bases. The CDR3 is 15 residues long.

CDR3 region: CASSPTGGRPEDTQYF. The CDR3 DNA sequence: TGTGCCAGCAGCCCAACCGGGGGGCGACCCGAAGATACGCAGTATTTT. The J gene is TRBJ2-3, the V gene TRBV7-3, with a weak D call TRBD2 (7 bases). CDR1 is SGHTA, CDR2 FQGTGA, per germline. This CDR3 has 16 residues. The V and J ends lost 5 bases and 5 bases respectively, with 20 bases between them.

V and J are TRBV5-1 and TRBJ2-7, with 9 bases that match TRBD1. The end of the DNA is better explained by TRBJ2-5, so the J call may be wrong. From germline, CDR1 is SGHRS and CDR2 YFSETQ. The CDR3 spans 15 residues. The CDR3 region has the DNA TGCGCCAGCAGCCACCGGACAGGGGCGCTGGAGACCCAGTACTTC. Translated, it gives CASSHRTGALETQYF.

The DNA of the CDR3 is TGCAGCGTTGAAACGAACTCTGGGGCCAACGTCCTGACTTTC. Protein sequence: CSVETNSGANVLTF. This chain links TRBV29-1 with TRBJ2-6; D ambiguous. V dropped 2 bases and J dropped 0 bases, with 5 bases sitting between them. CDR1 is SQVTM, CDR2 ANQGSEA, per germline. The CDR3 is 14 amino acids.

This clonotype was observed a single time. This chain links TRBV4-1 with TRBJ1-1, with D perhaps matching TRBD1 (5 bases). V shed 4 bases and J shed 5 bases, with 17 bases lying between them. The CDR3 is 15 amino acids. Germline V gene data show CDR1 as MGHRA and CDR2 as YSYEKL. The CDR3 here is CASSPREGLTTEAFF. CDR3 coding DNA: TGCGCCAGCAGCCCCCGGGAGGGACTAACAACTGAAGCTTTCTTT.

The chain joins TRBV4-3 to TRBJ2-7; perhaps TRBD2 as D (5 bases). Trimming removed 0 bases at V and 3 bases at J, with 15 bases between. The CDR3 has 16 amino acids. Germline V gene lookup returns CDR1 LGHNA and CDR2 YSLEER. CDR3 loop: CASSQDRGLGGYEQYF. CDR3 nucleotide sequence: TGCGCCAGCAGCCAAGATCGCGGGCTAGGAGGCTACGAGCAGTACTTC.

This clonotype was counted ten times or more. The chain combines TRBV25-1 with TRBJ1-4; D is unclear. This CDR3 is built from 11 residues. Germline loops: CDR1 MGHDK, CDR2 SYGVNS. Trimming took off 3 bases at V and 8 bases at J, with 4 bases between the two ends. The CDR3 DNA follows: TGTGCCAGCAGTGAGGGAGAAAAACTGTTTTTT. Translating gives CASSEGEKLFF.

The CDR3 DNA reads TGCGCCAGCAGCGAGAGACAGGGGGCTCAGTTCTTC. Its translation: CASSERQGAQFF. The chain has TRBV5-1 and TRBJ2-1, with 10 bases aligning to TRBD1. There are 12 residues in the CDR3. Germline V gene data show CDR1 as SGHRS and CDR2 as YFSETQ. Trimming took 4 bases from V and 13 from J; bases not matched to a gene: 5.

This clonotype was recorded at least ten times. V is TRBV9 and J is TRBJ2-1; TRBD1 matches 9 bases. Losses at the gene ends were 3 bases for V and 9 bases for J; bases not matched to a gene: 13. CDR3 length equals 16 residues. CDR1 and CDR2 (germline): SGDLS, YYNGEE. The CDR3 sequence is CASSATGTGTLGEQFF. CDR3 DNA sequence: TGTGCCAGCAGCGCAACCGGGACAGGGACACTGGGTGAGCAGTTCTTC. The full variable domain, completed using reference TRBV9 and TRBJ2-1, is DSGVTQTPKHLITATGQRVTLRCSPRSGDLSVYWYQQSLDQGLQFLIQYYNGEERAKGNILERFSAQQFPDLHSELNLSSLELGDSALYFCASSATGTGTLGEQFFGPGTRLTVL.

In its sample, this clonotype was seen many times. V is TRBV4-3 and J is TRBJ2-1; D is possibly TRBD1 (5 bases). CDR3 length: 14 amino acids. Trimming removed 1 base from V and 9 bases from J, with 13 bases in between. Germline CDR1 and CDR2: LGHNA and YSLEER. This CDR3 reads CASSQGRGSSEQFF. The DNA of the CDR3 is TGCGCCAGCAGCCAAGGAAGGGGTTCGAGTGAGCAGTTCTTC.

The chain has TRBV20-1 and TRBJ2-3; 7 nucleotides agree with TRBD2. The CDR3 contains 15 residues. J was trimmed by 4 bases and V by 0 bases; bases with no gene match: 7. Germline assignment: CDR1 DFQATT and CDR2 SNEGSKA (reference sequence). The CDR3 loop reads CSARETSSRPDTQYF. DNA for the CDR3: TGCAGTGCTAGAGAGACTAGCTCCCGACCAGATACGCAGTATTTT.

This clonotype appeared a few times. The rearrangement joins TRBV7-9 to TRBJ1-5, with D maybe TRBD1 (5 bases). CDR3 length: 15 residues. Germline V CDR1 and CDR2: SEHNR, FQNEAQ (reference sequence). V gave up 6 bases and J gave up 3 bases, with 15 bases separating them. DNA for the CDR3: TGTGCCAGCAGTTCTCAGGGCCTTCCCAATCAGCCCCAGCATTTT. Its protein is CASSSQGLPNQPQHF.

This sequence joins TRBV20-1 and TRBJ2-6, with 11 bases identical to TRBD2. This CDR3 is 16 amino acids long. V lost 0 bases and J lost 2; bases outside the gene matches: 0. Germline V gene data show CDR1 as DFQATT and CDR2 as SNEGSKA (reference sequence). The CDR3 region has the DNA TGCAGTGCTAGAGATAGCGGGGGGGCTGGGGCCAACGTCCTGACTTTC. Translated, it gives CSARDSGGAGANVLTF.

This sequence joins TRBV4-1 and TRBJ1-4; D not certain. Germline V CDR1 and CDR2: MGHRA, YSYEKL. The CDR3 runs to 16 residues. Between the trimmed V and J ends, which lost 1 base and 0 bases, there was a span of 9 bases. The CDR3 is CASSQVESATNEKLFF. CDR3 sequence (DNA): TGCGCCAGCAGCCAAGTAGAGAGTGCAACTAATGAAAAACTGTTTTTT.

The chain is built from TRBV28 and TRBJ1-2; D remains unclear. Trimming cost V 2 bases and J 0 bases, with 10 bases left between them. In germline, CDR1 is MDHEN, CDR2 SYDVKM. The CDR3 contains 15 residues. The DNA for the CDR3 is TGTGCCAGCAGTTTAGAGACGCTCACTAACTATGGCTACACCTTC. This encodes CASSLETLTNYGYTF.

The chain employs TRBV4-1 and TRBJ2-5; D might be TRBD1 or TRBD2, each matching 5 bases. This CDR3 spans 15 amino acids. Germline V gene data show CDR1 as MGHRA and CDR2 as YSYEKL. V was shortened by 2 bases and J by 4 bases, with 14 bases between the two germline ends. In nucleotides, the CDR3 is TGCGCCAGCAGCCAAAGGGACGGTACCCCAGAGACCCAGTACTTC. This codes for CASSQRDGTPETQYF.

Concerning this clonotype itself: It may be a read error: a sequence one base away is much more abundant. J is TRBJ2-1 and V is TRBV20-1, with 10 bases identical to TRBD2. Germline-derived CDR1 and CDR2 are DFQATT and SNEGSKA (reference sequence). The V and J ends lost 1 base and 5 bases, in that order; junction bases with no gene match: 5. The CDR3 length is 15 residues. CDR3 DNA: TGCAGTGCTAGAGCCTTAGCGGGAGGCCACAATGAGCAGTTCTTC. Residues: CSARALAGGHNEQFF.

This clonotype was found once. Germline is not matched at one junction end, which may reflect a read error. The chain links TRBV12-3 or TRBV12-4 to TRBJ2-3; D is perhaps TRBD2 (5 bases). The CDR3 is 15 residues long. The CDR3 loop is CASSPFSVRTDAQYF. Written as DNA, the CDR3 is TGTGCCAGCAGTCCCTTTAGCGTGAGAACAGATGCGCAGTATTTT.

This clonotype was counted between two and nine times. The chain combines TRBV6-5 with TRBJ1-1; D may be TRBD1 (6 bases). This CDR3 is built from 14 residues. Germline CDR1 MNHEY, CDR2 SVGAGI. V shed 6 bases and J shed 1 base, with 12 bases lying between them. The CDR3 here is CASRTLTGNTEAFF. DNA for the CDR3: TGTGCCAGCAGAACCCTGACAGGGAACACTGAAGCTTTCTTT.

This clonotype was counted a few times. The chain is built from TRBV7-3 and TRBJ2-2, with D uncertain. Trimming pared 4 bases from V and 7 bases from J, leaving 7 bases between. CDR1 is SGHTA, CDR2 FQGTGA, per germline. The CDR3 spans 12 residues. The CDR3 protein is CASSSTGGELFF. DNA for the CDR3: TGTGCCAGCAGCTCCACCGGCGGGGAGCTGTTTTTT.

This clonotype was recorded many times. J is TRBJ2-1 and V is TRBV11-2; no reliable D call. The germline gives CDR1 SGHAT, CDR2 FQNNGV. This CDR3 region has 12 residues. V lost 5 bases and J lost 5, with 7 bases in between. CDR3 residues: CASSPPDNEQFF. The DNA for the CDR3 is TGTGCCAGCAGCCCCCCGGACAATGAGCAGTTCTTC.

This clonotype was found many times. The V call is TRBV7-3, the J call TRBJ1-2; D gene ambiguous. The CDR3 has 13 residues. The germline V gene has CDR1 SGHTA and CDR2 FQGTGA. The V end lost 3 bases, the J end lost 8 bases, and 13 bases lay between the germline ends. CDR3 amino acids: CASSLGPTEGYTF. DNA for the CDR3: TGTGCCAGCAGCTTGGGTCCAACGGAGGGCTACACCTTC.

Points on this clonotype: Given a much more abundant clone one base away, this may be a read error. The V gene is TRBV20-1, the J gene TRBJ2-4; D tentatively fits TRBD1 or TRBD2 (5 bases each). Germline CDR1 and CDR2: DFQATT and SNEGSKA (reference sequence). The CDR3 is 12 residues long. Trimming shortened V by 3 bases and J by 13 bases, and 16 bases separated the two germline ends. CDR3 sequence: CSARGPNNEQYF. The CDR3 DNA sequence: TGCAGTGCTAGGGGACCCAACAATGAGCAGTACTTC.

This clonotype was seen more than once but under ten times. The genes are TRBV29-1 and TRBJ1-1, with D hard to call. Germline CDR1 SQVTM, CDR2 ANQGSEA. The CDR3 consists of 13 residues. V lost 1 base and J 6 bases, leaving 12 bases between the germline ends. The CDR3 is CSVEVPGIAEAFF. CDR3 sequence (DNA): TGCAGCGTTGAAGTTCCGGGGATCGCTGAAGCTTTCTTT.

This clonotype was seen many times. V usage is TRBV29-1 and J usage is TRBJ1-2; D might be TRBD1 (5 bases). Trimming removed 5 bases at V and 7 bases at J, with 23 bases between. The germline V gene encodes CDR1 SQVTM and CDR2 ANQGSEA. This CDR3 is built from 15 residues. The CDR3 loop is CSVRGGETLSGGYTF. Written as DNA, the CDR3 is TGCAGCGTTCGTGGGGGGGAGACACTCTCTGGTGGCTACACCTTC.

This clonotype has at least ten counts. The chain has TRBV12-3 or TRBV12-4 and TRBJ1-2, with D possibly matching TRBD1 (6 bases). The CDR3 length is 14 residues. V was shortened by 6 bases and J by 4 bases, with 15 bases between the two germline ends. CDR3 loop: CASRLLQGSYGYTF. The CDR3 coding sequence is TGTGCCAGCAGATTACTGCAGGGGTCCTATGGCTACACCTTC.

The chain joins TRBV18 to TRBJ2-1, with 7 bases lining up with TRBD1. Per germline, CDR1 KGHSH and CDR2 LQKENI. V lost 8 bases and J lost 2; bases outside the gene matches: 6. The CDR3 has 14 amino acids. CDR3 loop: CASLRDRAYNEQFF. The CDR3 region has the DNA TGTGCCAGCCTCCGGGACAGAGCCTACAATGAGCAGTTCTTC.

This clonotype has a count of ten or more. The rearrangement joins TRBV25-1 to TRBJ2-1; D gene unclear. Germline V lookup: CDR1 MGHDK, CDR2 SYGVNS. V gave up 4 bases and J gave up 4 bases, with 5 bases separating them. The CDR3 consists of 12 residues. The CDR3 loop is CASSAQYNEQFF. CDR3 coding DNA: TGTGCCAGCAGTGCACAGTACAATGAGCAGTTCTTC.

CDR3 in DNA: TGTGCCAGCTCACCGACGGACAGGGTGGAAGAGACCCAGTACTTC. This translates into CASSPTDRVEETQYF. The J gene is TRBJ2-5, the V gene TRBV18; 8 bases match TRBD1. V lost 3 bases and J lost 3; bases outside the gene matches: 6. This CDR3 is 15 amino acids long. Germline CDR1 and CDR2: KGHSH and LQKENI.

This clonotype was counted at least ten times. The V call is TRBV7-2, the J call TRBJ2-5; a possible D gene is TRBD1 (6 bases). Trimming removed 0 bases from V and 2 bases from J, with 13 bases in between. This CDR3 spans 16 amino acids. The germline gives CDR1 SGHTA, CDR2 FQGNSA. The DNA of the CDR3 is TGTGCCAGCAGCTTAGCAGGCAGGGGACGACAAGAGACCCAGTACTTC. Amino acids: CASSLAGRGRQETQYF. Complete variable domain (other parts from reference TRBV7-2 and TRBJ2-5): GAGVSQSPSNKVTEKGKDVELRCDPISGHTALYWYRQSLGQGLEFLIYFQGNSAPDKSGLPSDRFSAERTGGSVSTLTIQRTQQEDSAVYLCASSLAGRGRQETQYFGPGTRLLVL.

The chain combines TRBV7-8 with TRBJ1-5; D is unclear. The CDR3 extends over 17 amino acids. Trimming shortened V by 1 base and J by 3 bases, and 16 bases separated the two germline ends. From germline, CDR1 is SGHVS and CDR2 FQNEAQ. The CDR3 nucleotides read TGTGCCAGCAGCTTAGATCTCGCCCCACCCCCCAATCAGCCCCAGCATTTT. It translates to CASSLDLAPPPNQPQHF.